This T cell receptor beta chain is drawn from a study of T-cell reconstitution after alpha-beta-depleted transplantation in children. Broader study findings: Certain patients had high TCRbeta diversity at day 60, and it came from recipient T cells and thymic progenitors that survived. Newly produced T cells mostly accounted for T-cell counts and diversity one year post-transplant.

Germline CDR1 SGHRS, CDR2 YFSETQ. V lost 0 bases, J lost 4 bases, and 15 bases lay in between. The CDR3 length is 16 residues. A remark on this clonotype: Its antigen remains unknown.

Unique molecular identifiers were used to barcode this TCRbeta library. TCRdb re-called the PCR reads with MiXCR, one entry per CDR3 protein. The sample has about 540,000 distinct CDR3 sequences; 25% to 30% are singletons. The source material was PBMCs, sampled before TCRalphabeta/CD19-depleted stem cell transplant. V gene TRBV5-1 combines with J gene TRBJ2-3, with D uncertain. This receptor was obtained from a boy younger than two with Wiskott-Aldrich syndrome, due to receive a stem cell transplant. For the CDR3, the DNA is TGCGCCAGCAGCTTGGCCTTTCAAGGAGAAGCAGATACGCAGTATTTT. This codes for CASSLAFQGEADTQYF.